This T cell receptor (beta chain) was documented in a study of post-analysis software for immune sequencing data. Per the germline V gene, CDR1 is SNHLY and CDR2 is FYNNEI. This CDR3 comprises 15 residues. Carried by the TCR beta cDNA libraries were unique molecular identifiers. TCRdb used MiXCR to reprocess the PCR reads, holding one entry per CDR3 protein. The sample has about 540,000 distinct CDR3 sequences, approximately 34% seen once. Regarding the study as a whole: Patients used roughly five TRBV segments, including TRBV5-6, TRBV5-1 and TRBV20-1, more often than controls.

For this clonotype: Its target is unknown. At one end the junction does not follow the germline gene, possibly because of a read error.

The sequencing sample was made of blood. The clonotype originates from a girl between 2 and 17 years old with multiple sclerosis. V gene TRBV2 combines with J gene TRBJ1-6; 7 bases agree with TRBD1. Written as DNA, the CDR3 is TGTGCCAGCATCGGAGGACAGGACTATAATTCACCCCCCCACTTT. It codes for CASIGGQDYNSPPHF.